Shown below are 10 T cell receptor beta chains from a single sample sequenced in a study of blood T cell repertoires in COVID-19. The method was immunoSEQ multiplex PCR; TCRdb's version includes in-frame clones alone and lacks a portion of them. The sample lists approximately 100,000 clones; around 80% were seen once. The source material was peripheral blood. The receptor set was obtained from a man between 65 and 80 years old with active or convalescent COVID-19.

This chain joins TRBV5-1 and TRBJ1-2; unclear D gene. This CDR3 is 13 amino acids long. Germline values: CDR1 SGHRS, CDR2 YFSETQ. The V end was cut by 4 bases, the J end by 4 bases, with 11 bases between. The CDR3 bases are TGCGCCAGCAGCCAACAACGCTCCTATGGCTACACCTTC. It encodes CASSQQRSYGYTF.

This clone was seen a few times. The chain uses TRBV6-6 and TRBJ1-4; D unclear. Germline CDR1 reads MNHNY; CDR2 reads SVGAGI (reference sequence). Trimming shortened V by 7 bases and J by 0 bases, and 6 bases separated the two germline ends. This CDR3 comprises 13 residues. This chain's CDR3 is CASNGATNEKLFF. The CDR3 coding sequence is TGTGCCAGCAACGGGGCAACTAATGAAAAACTGTTTTTT.

The J gene is TRBJ1-2, the V gene TRBV5-5; possible D gene TRBD1, 6 bases. Trimming removed 4 bases from V and 8 bases from J, with 18 bases in between. Looked up from germline, CDR1 is SGHKS and CDR2 is YYEKEE (reference sequence). The CDR3 covers 14 residues. The CDR3 DNA reads as TGTGCCAGCAGCCCTAGGGCAGGGGAAGAGGGCTACACCTTC. Translating it yields CASSPRAGEEGYTF.

On this clone: Additional DNA sequences in this sample encode the identical CDR3. J is TRBJ1-1 and V is TRBV6-5; possibly TRBD1 for D (6 bases). CDR1 MNHEY and CDR2 SVGAGI come from the germline V gene. The germline V and J ends were trimmed by 4 bases and 4 bases, with 10 bases remaining between them. The CDR3 covers 13 residues. The CDR3 DNA follows: TGTGCCAGCAGTTCCTTAGGGGGCACTGAAGCTTTCTTT. Encoded protein: CASSSLGGTEAFF.

This rearrangement joins TRBV2 to TRBJ2-5; possibly TRBD1 for D (6 bases). Trimming took 7 bases from V and 5 from J, leaving 11 bases between them. This CDR3 contains 12 residues. Germline V gene data show CDR1 as SNHLY and CDR2 as FYNNEI. CDR3 residues: CASKPRGETQYF. The CDR3 region has the DNA TGTGCCAGCAAACCTAGGGGGGAGACCCAGTACTTC. The whole variable domain, filled in from reference TRBV2 and TRBJ2-5, reads EPEVTQTPSHQVTQMGQEVILRCVPISNHLYFYWYRQILGQKVEFLVSFYNNEISEKSEIFDDQFSVERPDGSNFTLKIRSTKLEDSAMYFCASKPRGETQYFGPGTRLLVL.

This clone appeared a single time. The rearrangement links TRBV19 to TRBJ1-1; a possible D gene is TRBD1 (6 bases). The V gene lost 4 bases and the J gene lost 8 bases, with 11 bases spanning the gap. Germline CDR1 reads LNHDA; CDR2 reads SQIVND (reference sequence). This CDR3 has 12 residues. The CDR3 bases are TGTGCCAGTAGTAACAGGGAAGAGGAAGCTTTCTTT. It specifies CASSNREEEAFF.

The rearrangement uses TRBV7-9 and TRBJ1-1; 8 nucleotides match TRBD1. Trimming at V came to 0 bases and at J to 6 bases, leaving 9 bases not matched to a gene. There are 16 residues in the CDR3. Germline CDR1 is SEHNR and CDR2 is FQNEAQ (reference sequence). CDR3: CASSLARQGSAAEAFF. CDR3 coding DNA: TGTGCCAGCAGCTTAGCCCGACAGGGGAGTGCGGCTGAAGCTTTCTTT.

The chain is built from TRBV19 and TRBJ2-3, with D maybe TRBD1 (8 bases). Germline CDR1 and CDR2: LNHDA and SQIVND (reference sequence). The CDR3 runs to 15 residues. The V end lost 6 bases, the J end lost 1 base, and 14 bases lay between the germline ends. The CDR3 reads CASRTTGGGTDTQYF. Here the CDR3 DNA reads TGTGCCAGTAGGACTACAGGGGGGGGCACAGATACGCAGTATTTT.

This clone appeared a single time. The chain is built from TRBV5-1 and TRBJ2-1; 7 bases agree with TRBD2. This CDR3 is 16 amino acids long. After removal of 1 base from V and 8 bases from J, the junction contained 12 bases not matched to a gene. Germline V CDR1 and CDR2: SGHRS, YFSETQ. This CDR3 reads CASSLLPSGNRDEQFF. In nucleotides, the CDR3 is TGCGCCAGCAGCTTGCTCCCTAGCGGAAACCGGGATGAGCAGTTCTTC.

The chain recombines TRBV5-1 with TRBJ1-2; 9 bases map to TRBD1. This CDR3 is built from 13 residues. Trimming cost V 0 bases and J 7 bases; bases outside gene matches: 1. In germline, CDR1 is SGHRS, CDR2 YFSETQ. The CDR3 region has the DNA TGCGCCAGCAGCTTGGACAGGGGGCCTGGCTACACCTTC. The encoded protein is CASSLDRGPGYTF. The complete variable domain, with remaining parts taken from reference TRBV5-1 and TRBJ1-2, reads KAGVTQTPRYLIKTRGQQVTLSCSPISGHRSVSWYQQTPGQGLQFLFEYFSETQRNKGNFPGRFSGRQFSNSRSEMNVSTLELGDSALYLCASSLDRGPGYTFGSGTRLTVV.